These T cell receptor beta chains were read from a single sample in a study of post-analysis software for immune sequencing data. TCRdb passed the PCR reads through MiXCR, listing each CDR3 protein once. Of about 800,000 distinct CDR3 sequences in the sample, about 27% were seen once. The material sequenced was blood. These receptors were taken from a girl between 5 and 17 years old with multiple sclerosis. Both conserved end residues are part of each CDR3. The D gene is left open where the match is weak. Clone size appears in some rows only: once, few, many, or a class for an expanded clone.

clone size	D gene	V gene	J gene	CDR3 protein	CDR3 DNA
-	TRBD1	TRBV2	TRBJ1-5	CASSRQGANQPQHF	TGTGCCAGCAGTCGACAGGGGGCGAATCAGCCCCAGCATTTT
-	-	TRBV12-3/TRBV12-4	TRBJ2-5	CASRRAGEYQETQYF	TGTGCCAGCCGACGGGCAGGGGAATATCAAGAGACCCAGTACTTC
-	-	TRBV6-2/TRBV6-3	TRBJ1-5	CASSYSKGVGNQPQHF	TGTGCCAGCAGTTACTCGAAAGGGGTGGGCAATCAGCCCCAGCATTTT
-	-	TRBV4-3	TRBJ1-2	CASSRAPGEGYTF	TGCGCCAGCAGCCGCGCCCCTGGGGAGGGCTACACCTTC
-	-	TRBV4-2	TRBJ1-5	CASSHTAVGNQPQHF	TGTGCCAGCAGCCATACGGCGGTTGGAAATCAGCCCCAGCATTTT
-	-	TRBV4-2	TRBJ2-3	CASSLTWDGSTDTQYF	TGTGCCAGCAGCCTTACGTGGGACGGGAGCACAGATACGCAGTATTTT
few	-	TRBV29-1	TRBJ2-7	CSVETGYEQYF	TGCAGCGTGGAAACAGGCTACGAGCAGTACTTC
-	-	TRBV11-1	TRBJ2-1	CASSRTDSLYNEQFF	TGTGCCAGCAGCAGGACAGACTCCTTATACAATGAGCAGTTCTTC
-	-	TRBV6-2/TRBV6-3	TRBJ2-6	CASSTDASGANVLTF	TGTGCCAGCAGCACCGATGCCTCTGGGGCCAACGTCCTGACTTTC
-	-	TRBV15	TRBJ2-6	CATSRVRSAGANVLTF	TGTGCCACCAGCAGAGTAAGGAGTGCTGGGGCCAACGTCCTGACTTTC
-	-	TRBV20-1	TRBJ2-1	CSARVASDEQFF	TGCAGTGCTAGAGTGGCCAGCGATGAGCAGTTCTTC
-	-	TRBV29-1	TRBJ2-5	CSAVNPGPGETQYF	TGCAGCGCCGTGAACCCGGGACCTGGGGAGACCCAGTACTTC
-	TRBD2	TRBV5-1	TRBJ2-3	CASSRGTSGGPTDTQYF	TGCGCCAGCAGCCGGGGGACTAGCGGGGGCCCCACAGATACGCAGTATTTT
few	-	TRBV11-2	TRBJ1-1	CASSATGRYTEAFF	TGTGCCAGCAGCGCAACAGGGAGGTACACTGAAGCTTTCTTT
-	-	TRBV5-5	TRBJ2-2	CASSSWGRDTGELFF	TGTGCCAGCAGCTCTTGGGGGCGAGACACCGGGGAGCTGTTTTTT
-	TRBD2	TRBV7-9	TRBJ2-5	CASSTGTSGSNPKSGETQYF	TGTGCCAGCAGCACGGGGACTAGCGGGTCTAATCCTAAATCGGGAGAGACCCAGTACTTC
few	-	TRBV20-1	TRBJ1-1	CSARSGTTSGGEAFF	TGCAGTGCTAGATCCGGGACCACATCGGGCGGTGAAGCTTTCTTT
-	-	TRBV7-2	TRBJ2-1	CASSSSTGLTEQFF	TGTGCCAGCAGCTCATCGACAGGACTAACTGAGCAGTTCTTC
many	TRBD2	TRBV5-1	TRBJ2-1	CASSTSGSYNEQFF	TGCGCCAGCAGCACTAGCGGGTCTTACAATGAGCAGTTCTTC
few	-	TRBV9	TRBJ2-3	CASSAGVGDTQYF	TGTGCCAGCAGCGCGGGGGTTGGGGATACGCAGTATTTT
-	-	TRBV6-6	TRBJ1-5	CASSYSGSPQHF	TGTGCCAGCAGTTACTCTGGGTCACCCCAGCATTTT
few	-	TRBV9	TRBJ2-3	CASSVAGLRADTQYF	TGTGCCAGCAGCGTAGCAGGACTAAGGGCAGATACGCAGTATTTT
few	-	TRBV28	TRBJ2-5	CASSIASYQETQYF	TGTGCCAGCAGTATAGCGAGCTACCAAGAGACCCAGTACTTC
few	-	TRBV7-9	TRBJ2-4	CASSSRDPVWDIQYF	TGTGCCAGCAGCAGTCGGGACCCCGTGTGGGACATTCAGTACTTC
-	-	TRBV20-1	TRBJ2-1	CSAREGSNEQFF	TGCAGTGCTAGAGAGGGGAGTAATGAGCAGTTCTTC
few	-	TRBV12-3/TRBV12-4	TRBJ2-4	CASSSIAKNIQYF	TGTGCCAGCAGCTCCATAGCCAAAAACATTCAGTACTTC
-	-	TRBV12-3/TRBV12-4	TRBJ2-6	CASSNHVSGANVLTF	TGTGCCAGCAGTAATCATGTCTCTGGGGCCAACGTCCTGACTTTC
few	TRBD1	TRBV7-9	TRBJ2-7	CATRGFTDGYEQYF	TGTGCCACCAGGGGGTTCACAGACGGCTACGAGCAGTACTTC
once	-	TRBV7-9	TRBJ2-3	CACRGVDTQYF	TGTGCCTGCAGGGGGGTAGATACGCAGTATTTT
once	TRBD1	TRBV5-5	TRBJ2-1	CASSFRQGPLNEQFF	TGTGCCAGCAGCTTCCGACAGGGTCCTCTCAATGAGCAGTTCTTC
many	-	TRBV4-3	TRBJ2-5	CASSQDLWETQYF	TGCGCCAGCAGCCAAGATCTATGGGAGACCCAGTACTTC
many	-	TRBV5-1	TRBJ2-7	CASSYQYEQYF	TGCGCCAGCAGCTACCAGTACGAGCAGTACTTC
-	TRBD1	TRBV11-2	TRBJ2-5	CASSPRTGWGQETQYF	TGTGCCAGCAGCCCCCGGACAGGTTGGGGGCAAGAGACCCAGTACTTC
-	TRBD1	TRBV7-2	TRBJ2-1	CASSPTPVGAQGNIGNEQFF	TGTGCCAGCAGCCCCACCCCTGTAGGAGCACAGGGGAATATCGGGAATGAGCAGTTCTTC
-	-	TRBV3-1	TRBJ1-4	CASSQNSHRNEKLFF	TGTGCCAGCAGCCAGAACAGCCACCGCAATGAAAAACTGTTTTTT
-	-	TRBV7-9	TRBJ1-5	CASSPDGSIRLQHF	TGTGCCAGCAGCCCCGACGGCTCAATCAGGCTCCAGCATTTT
few	-	TRBV3-1	TRBJ2-5	CASSQAYRETQYF	TGTGCCAGCAGCCAAGCTTATCGGGAGACCCAGTACTTC
-	TRBD2	TRBV11-2	TRBJ2-3	CASSPKLAGLADTQYF	TGTGCCAGCAGCCCGAAACTAGCGGGTCTCGCAGATACGCAGTATTTT
few	-	TRBV3-1	TRBJ2-1	CASSHNTGTRNNEQFF	TGTGCCAGCAGTCACAACACCGGGACAAGAAACAATGAGCAGTTCTTC
few	-	TRBV20-1	TRBJ2-1	CSAGNPRTPSYNEQFF	TGCAGTGCTGGTAATCCTCGTACCCCCTCCTACAATGAGCAGTTCTTC
few	TRBD1	TRBV20-1	TRBJ2-1	CSARSGQGLNEQFF	TGCAGTGCTAGATCTGGACAGGGTCTAAATGAGCAGTTCTTC
-	-	TRBV4-3	TRBJ1-2	CASSQDRTGYGYTF	TGCGCCAGCAGCCAAGATAGGACCGGCTATGGCTACACCTTC
-	TRBD2	TRBV20-1	TRBJ2-7	CSARWVAGGDEQYF	TGCAGTGCCAGATGGGTGGCGGGAGGTGACGAGCAGTACTTC
few	TRBD1	TRBV12-3/TRBV12-4	TRBJ2-5	CASSPGTGGFETQYF	TGTGCCAGCAGCCCCGGGACAGGGGGGTTTGAGACCCAGTACTTC
few	-	TRBV12-5	TRBJ2-7	CASGPGTAYNEQYF	TGCGCTAGTGGTCCCGGGACTGCTTACAATGAGCAGTACTTC
few	TRBD1	TRBV3-1	TRBJ1-2	CASSPSIQGARGYTF	TGTGCCAGCAGCCCCTCCATACAGGGGGCTAGGGGCTACACCTTC
-	-	TRBV7-2	TRBJ2-3	CASSLVGNAQYF	TGTGCCAGCAGCTTAGTGGGCAATGCGCAGTATTTT
few	-	TRBV4-1	TRBJ1-4	CASSPTLGVSEKLFF	TGCGCCAGCAGCCCCACACTAGGTGTGAGTGAAAAACTGTTTTTT
few	-	TRBV27	TRBJ2-5	CASSLGNEVGEQYF	TGTGCCAGCAGTTTAGGTAACGAGGTGGGGGAGCAGTACTTC
-	-	TRBV7-2	TRBJ2-4	CASSFAGEETLYF	TGTGCCAGCAGCTTCGCAGGAGAAGAGACCCTGTACTTC
few	-	TRBV3-1	TRBJ2-3	CASSQTGWRTDTQYF	TGTGCCAGCAGCCAAACAGGGTGGAGAACAGATACGCAGTATTTT
-	TRBD1	TRBV12-3/TRBV12-4	TRBJ1-5	CASSLIVQGASQPQHF	TGTGCCAGCAGTTTAATCGTACAGGGGGCGAGTCAGCCCCAGCATTTT
few	-	TRBV24-1	TRBJ2-4	CATSGAGDGKNIQYF	TGTGCCACCAGTGGGGCAGGGGACGGCAAAAACATTCAGTACTTC
-	-	TRBV7-9	TRBJ2-3	CASSSWSSQGTDTQYF	TGTGCCAGCAGCTCGTGGAGTTCACAGGGCACAGATACGCAGTATTTT
-	TRBD1	TRBV28	TRBJ2-5	CASRLGQDTGETQYF	TGTGCCAGCAGGCTTGGACAGGATACGGGGGAGACCCAGTACTTC
few	-	TRBV6-5	TRBJ1-4	CASLGGSNEKLFF	TGTGCCAGCCTTGGCGGGTCTAATGAAAAACTGTTTTTT
-	-	TRBV6-2/TRBV6-3	TRBJ2-1	CASRNGGSYNEQFF	TGTGCCAGCAGAAACGGAGGCTCCTACAATGAGCAGTTCTTC